The 15 T cell receptor beta chains listed next were all sequenced from one sample in a study of OX40 agonist ivuxolimab in advanced cancers. The protocol was immunoSEQ multiplex PCR, while the TCRdb copy is restricted to in-frame clones and leaves out a portion. This sample has more than 75,000 clones, with 75% to 90% found just once. The specimen comprised CD4+ or CD8+ T cells sorted from blood, sampled in a trial of the OX40 agonist ivuxolimab. The receptors come from an adult with an advanced solid tumor such as melanoma, head and neck, liver or kidney cancer.

The J gene is TRBJ2-3, the V gene TRBV5-1; 11 bases align to TRBD2. CDR1 is SGHRS and CDR2 is YFSETQ in the germline V gene. There are 17 residues in the CDR3. V was pared by 3 bases and J by 2 bases, with 8 bases of the junction left unmatched. The CDR3 is CASSSGTSGISTDTQYF. As DNA, the CDR3 is TGCGCCAGCAGCTCTGGGACTAGCGGAATTTCCACAGATACGCAGTATTTT.

This clone was detected a few times. In nucleotides, the CDR3 is TGTGCCAGCAGTTACCCAGAGCGGGAGAACTCGTACGAGCAGTACTTC. Amino acids: CASSYPERENSYEQYF. This chain uses TRBV6-6 with TRBJ2-7; 8 bases are shared with TRBD2. The germline V gene encodes CDR1 MNHNY and CDR2 SVGAGI (reference sequence). V trimming: 2 bases; J trimming: 4 bases; junction bases outside the gene matches: 10. The CDR3 spans 16 residues.

In regard to this clone: In the same sample, other DNA sequences code for this CDR3. The chain joins TRBV5-8 to TRBJ1-5, with D perhaps matching TRBD1 (5 bases). The CDR3 sequence is 15 residues long. Germline CDR1 and CDR2: SGHTS and YDEGEE. Trimming pared 1 base from V and 4 bases from J, leaving 12 bases between. The CDR3 spells CASSLLRGGNQPQHF. DNA of the CDR3: TGTGCCAGCAGCTTGTTGAGGGGAGGGAATCAGCCCCAGCATTTT.

The chain uses TRBV19 and TRBJ2-1; 9 bases are a match to TRBD1. J was trimmed by 5 bases and V by 5 bases; bases with no gene match: 10. Germline V lookup: CDR1 LNHDA, CDR2 SQIVND (reference sequence). The CDR3 has 16 amino acids. CDR3 nucleotides: TGTGCCAGTAGTGGGGGACAGGGAAGTTTTCACAATGAGCAGTTCTTC. It translates to CASSGGQGSFHNEQFF.

V and J are TRBV2 and TRBJ2-7; TRBD2 matches 14 bases. The CDR3 is 15 residues long. The ends lost 6 bases at V and 5 bases at J; junction bases unmatched: 6. Germline V gives CDR1 SNHLY, CDR2 FYNNEI. CDR3: CASRTSGRAIHEQYF. The CDR3 nucleotides read TGTGCCAGCAGGACTAGCGGGAGGGCCATCCACGAGCAGTACTTC.

The sample holds one count of this clone. The rearrangement links TRBV15 to TRBJ2-7, with D possibly matching TRBD2 (5 bases). V was shortened by 0 bases and J by 4 bases, with 7 bases between the two germline ends. The CDR3 loop spans 13 amino acids. Germline loops: CDR1 LNHNV, CDR2 YYDKDF (reference sequence). CDR3 protein: CATSRDRTYEQYF. CDR3 nucleotide sequence: TGTGCCACCAGCAGAGATCGGACTTACGAGCAGTACTTC.

The V call is TRBV5-1, the J call TRBJ2-4, with 13 bases matching TRBD2. V shed 4 bases, J shed 6 bases, and the junction held 4 bases outside the gene matches. The germline V gene encodes CDR1 SGHRS and CDR2 YFSETQ. The CDR3 covers 15 residues. The CDR3 spells CASSEGTSGTNIQYF. The CDR3 DNA is TGCGCCAGCAGCGAGGGGACTAGCGGGACAAACATTCAGTACTTC.

The table lists this clone with a count of one. V usage is TRBV5-1 and J usage is TRBJ1-1, with TRBD1 matching 7 bases. J lost 4 bases, V lost 4 bases, and 16 bases had no gene match. CDR3 length equals 17 residues. Germline assignment: CDR1 SGHRS and CDR2 YFSETQ. CDR3 protein: CASSLGWTTGVATEAFF. Here the CDR3 DNA reads TGCGCCAGCAGCCTTGGGTGGACCACAGGGGTGGCCACTGAAGCTTTCTTT.

The chain uses TRBV7-2 and TRBJ2-1; tentatively, D is TRBD2 (6 bases). Germline V gives CDR1 SGHTA, CDR2 FQGNSA. CDR3 length: 13 residues. V lost 4 bases and J lost 5, with 9 bases in between. The CDR3 coding sequence is TGTGCCAGCAGCTCGGGACTTAACAATGAGCAGTTCTTC. Its translation is CASSSGLNNEQFF.

This chain connects TRBV28 to TRBJ2-7; perhaps TRBD1 as D (6 bases). Germline CDR1 MDHEN, CDR2 SYDVKM. The V and J ends lost 5 bases and 0 bases respectively, with 14 bases between them. This CDR3 contains 15 residues. Here the CDR3 reads CASSPYQGNSYEQYF. The CDR3 DNA reads TGTGCCAGCAGTCCCTACCAGGGGAACTCCTACGAGCAGTACTTC.

The chain joins TRBV6-5 to TRBJ1-1; weak D call: TRBD1 (6 bases). CDR1 is MNHEY and CDR2 is SVGAGI in the germline V gene. The CDR3 length is 15 residues. The V and J ends lost 0 bases and 3 bases respectively, with 11 bases between them. DNA for the CDR3: TGTGCCAGCAGTTACTCGACAGGATTTGACACTGAAGCTTTCTTT. It yields the protein CASSYSTGFDTEAFF.

The chain couples TRBV28 to TRBJ2-7; 7 bases agree with TRBD1. Trimming took 4 bases from V and 1 from J; bases not matched to a gene: 4. The CDR3 loop spans 14 amino acids. Per germline, CDR1 MDHEN and CDR2 SYDVKM. The DNA for the CDR3 is TGTGCCAGCAGTTGGACAGGAGATTCCTACGAGCAGTACTTC. Translation gives CASSWTGDSYEQYF.

V usage is TRBV6-5 and J usage is TRBJ1-4; weak D call: TRBD1 (5 bases). The length of the CDR3 is 15 residues. The germline CDR1 and CDR2 sequences are MNHEY and SVGAGI. Trimming left V 4 bases short and J 8 bases short, with 17 bases between. CDR3 nucleotides: TGTGCCAGCAGTTTTAACGGGGCCGAAGGGGAAAAACTGTTTTTT. Its translation is CASSFNGAEGEKLFF.

V is TRBV5-1 and J is TRBJ1-2; TRBD1 matches at 9 bases. Unmatched junction bases numbered 4, after V lost 0 bases and J lost 4 bases. The germline V gene has CDR1 SGHRS and CDR2 YFSETQ. This CDR3 spans 15 amino acids. DNA for the CDR3: TGCGCCAGCAGCTTGGGACAGGGGGAGTTCTATGGCTACACCTTC. Protein sequence: CASSLGQGEFYGYTF.

The V gene is TRBV7-3, the J gene TRBJ2-5, with TRBD2 identical over 9 bases. The J segment lost 5 bases and the V segment lost 0 bases, leaving 7 bases of the junction unmatched. Germline lookup yields CDR1 SGHTA and CDR2 FQGTGA. The CDR3 is made up of 16 amino acids. The CDR3 DNA follows: TGTGCCAGCAGCTTAACGGCGGGAGGGGGCTTTGAGACCCAGTACTTC. This translates into CASSLTAGGGFETQYF. The whole variable domain, remainder taken from reference TRBV7-3 and TRBJ2-5, is GAGVSQTPSNKVTEKGKYVELRCDPISGHTALYWYRQSLGQGPEFLIYFQGTGAADDSGLPNDRFFAVRPEGSVSTLKIQRTERGDSAVYLCASSLTAGGGFETQYFGPGTRLLVL.